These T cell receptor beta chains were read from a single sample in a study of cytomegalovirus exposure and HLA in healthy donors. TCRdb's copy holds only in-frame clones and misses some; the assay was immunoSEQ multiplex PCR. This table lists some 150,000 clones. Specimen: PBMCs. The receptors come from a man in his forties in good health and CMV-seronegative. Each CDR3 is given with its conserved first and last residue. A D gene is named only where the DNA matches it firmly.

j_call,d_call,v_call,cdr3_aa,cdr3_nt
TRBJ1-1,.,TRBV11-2,CASSIGRGKALNTEAFF,TGTGCCAGCAGCATCGGGAGGGGGAAGGCTTTGAACACTGAAGCTTTCTTT
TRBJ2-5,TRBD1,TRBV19,CASSIPGQGMATQYF,TGTGCCAGTAGTATTCCGGGACAGGGGATGGCGACCCAGTACTTC
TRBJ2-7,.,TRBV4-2,CASSQASTFYEQYF,TGTGCCAGCAGCCAAGCTTCTACTTTCTACGAGCAGTACTTC
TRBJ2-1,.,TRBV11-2,CASSSQGTPTQFF,TGTGCCAGCAGCTCCCAGGGGACCCCGACGCAGTTCTTC
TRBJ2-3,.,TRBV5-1,CASSLRRVRTDTQYF,TGCGCCAGCAGCTTGCGTCGGGTCCGGACAGATACGCAGTATTTT
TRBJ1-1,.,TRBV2,CASSELLGGGDTEAFF,TGTGCCAGCAGTGAACTCTTGGGGGGAGGTGACACTGAAGCTTTCTTT
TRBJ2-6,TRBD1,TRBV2,CASSVDRGLMKAGANVLTF,TGTGCCAGCAGTGTAGACAGGGGGCTGATGAAGGCTGGGGCCAACGTCCTGACTTTC
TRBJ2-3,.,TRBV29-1,CSVDPGPLSSTDTQYF,TGCAGCGTTGACCCGGGTCCACTTTCTAGCACAGATACGCAGTATTTT
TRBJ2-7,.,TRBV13,CASSLGASGSYEQYF,TGTGCCAGCAGCTTAGGCGCTTCAGGGTCCTACGAGCAGTACTTC
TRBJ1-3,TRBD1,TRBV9,CASSEGQGAGNTIYF,TGTGCCAGCAGCGAAGGACAGGGGGCAGGAAACACCATATATTTT
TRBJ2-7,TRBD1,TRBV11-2,CASSLGQSSSYEQYF,TGTGCCAGCAGCTTGGGACAGAGCAGCTCCTACGAGCAGTACTTC
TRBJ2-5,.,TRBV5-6,CASSLQETQYF,TGTGCCAGCAGCCTCCAAGAGACCCAGTACTTC
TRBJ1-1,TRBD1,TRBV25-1,CASSRTGAYTEAFF,TGTGCCAGCAGTCGGACAGGGGCCTACACTGAAGCTTTCTTT
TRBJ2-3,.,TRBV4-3,CASSQDIYSANSIDTQYF,TGCGCCAGCAGCCAAGATATCTACTCAGCGAACTCCATTGATACGCAGTATTTT
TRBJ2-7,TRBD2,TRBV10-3,CAIRDPGREDEQYF,TGTGCCATCAGGGATCCGGGCCGGGAGGACGAGCAGTACTTC
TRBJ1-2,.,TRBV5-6,CASSLVGLTYGYTF,TGTGCCAGCAGCTTGGTGGGACTGACCTATGGCTACACCTTC
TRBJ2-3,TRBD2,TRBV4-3,CASSQDLTTSGRTSTDTQYF,TGCGCCAGCAGCCAAGATCTAACGACTAGCGGGCGCACTAGCACAGATACGCAGTATTTT
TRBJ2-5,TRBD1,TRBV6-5,CASSYLPTGYQETQYF,TGTGCCAGCAGTTACCTGCCGACAGGGTACCAAGAGACCCAGTACTTC
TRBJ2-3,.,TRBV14,CASSRETTDTQYF,TGTGCCAGCAGCCGCGAAACCACAGATACGCAGTATTTT
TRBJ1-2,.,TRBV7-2,CASSYLGTQRNGYTF,TGTGCCAGCAGCTATCTTGGGACACAGAGAAATGGCTACACCTTC